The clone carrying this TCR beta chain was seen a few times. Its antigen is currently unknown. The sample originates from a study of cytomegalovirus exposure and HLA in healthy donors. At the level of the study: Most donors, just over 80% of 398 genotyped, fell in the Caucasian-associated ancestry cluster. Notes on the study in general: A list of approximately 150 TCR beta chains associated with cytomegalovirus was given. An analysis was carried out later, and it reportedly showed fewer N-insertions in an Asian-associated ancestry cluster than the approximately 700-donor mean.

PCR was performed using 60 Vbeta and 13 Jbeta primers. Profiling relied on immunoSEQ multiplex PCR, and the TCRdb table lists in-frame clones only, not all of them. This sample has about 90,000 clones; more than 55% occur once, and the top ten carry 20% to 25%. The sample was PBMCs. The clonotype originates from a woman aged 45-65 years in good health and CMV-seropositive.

The CDR3 DNA follows: TGCGCCAGCAGAAAAGACAGGACCAGCGATGAAAAACTGTTTTTT. It encodes CASRKDRTSDEKLFF. This sequence joins TRBV5-1 and TRBJ1-4, with D possibly matching TRBD1 (6 bases). The CDR3 sequence is 15 residues long. Trimming pared 5 bases from V and 6 bases from J, leaving 17 bases between. Germline CDR1 SGHRS, CDR2 YFSETQ.